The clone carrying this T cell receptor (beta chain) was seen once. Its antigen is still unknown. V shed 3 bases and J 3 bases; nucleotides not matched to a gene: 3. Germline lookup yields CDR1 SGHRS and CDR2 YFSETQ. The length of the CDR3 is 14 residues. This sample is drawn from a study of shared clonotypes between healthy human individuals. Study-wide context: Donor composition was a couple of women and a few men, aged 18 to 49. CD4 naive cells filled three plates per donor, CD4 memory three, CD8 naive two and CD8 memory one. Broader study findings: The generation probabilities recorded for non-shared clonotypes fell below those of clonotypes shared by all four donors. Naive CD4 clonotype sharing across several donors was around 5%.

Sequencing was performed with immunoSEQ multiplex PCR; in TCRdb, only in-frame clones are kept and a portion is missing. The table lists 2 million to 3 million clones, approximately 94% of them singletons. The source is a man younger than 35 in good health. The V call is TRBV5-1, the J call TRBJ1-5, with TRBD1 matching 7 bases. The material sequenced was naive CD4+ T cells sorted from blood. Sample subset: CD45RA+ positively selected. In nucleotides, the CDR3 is TGCGCCAGCAGCTCCGGACAGGACAATCAGCCCCAGCATTTT. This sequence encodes CASSSGQDNQPQHF.